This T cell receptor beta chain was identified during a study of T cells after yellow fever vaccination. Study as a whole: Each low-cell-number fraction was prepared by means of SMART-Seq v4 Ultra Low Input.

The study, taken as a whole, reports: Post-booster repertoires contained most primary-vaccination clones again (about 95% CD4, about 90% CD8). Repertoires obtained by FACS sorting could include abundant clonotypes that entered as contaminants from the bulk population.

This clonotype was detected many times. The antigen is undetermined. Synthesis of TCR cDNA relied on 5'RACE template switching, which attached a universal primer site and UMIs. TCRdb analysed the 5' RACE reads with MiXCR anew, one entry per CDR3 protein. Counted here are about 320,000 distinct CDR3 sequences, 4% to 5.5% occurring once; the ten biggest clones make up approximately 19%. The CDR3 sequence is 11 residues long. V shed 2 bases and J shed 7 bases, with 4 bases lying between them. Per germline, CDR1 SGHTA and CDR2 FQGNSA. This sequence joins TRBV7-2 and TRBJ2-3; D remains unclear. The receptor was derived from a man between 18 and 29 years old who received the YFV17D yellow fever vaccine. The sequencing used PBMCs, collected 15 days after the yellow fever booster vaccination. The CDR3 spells CASSLRHTQYF. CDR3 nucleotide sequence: TGTGCCAGCAGCTTACGACATACGCAGTATTTT.